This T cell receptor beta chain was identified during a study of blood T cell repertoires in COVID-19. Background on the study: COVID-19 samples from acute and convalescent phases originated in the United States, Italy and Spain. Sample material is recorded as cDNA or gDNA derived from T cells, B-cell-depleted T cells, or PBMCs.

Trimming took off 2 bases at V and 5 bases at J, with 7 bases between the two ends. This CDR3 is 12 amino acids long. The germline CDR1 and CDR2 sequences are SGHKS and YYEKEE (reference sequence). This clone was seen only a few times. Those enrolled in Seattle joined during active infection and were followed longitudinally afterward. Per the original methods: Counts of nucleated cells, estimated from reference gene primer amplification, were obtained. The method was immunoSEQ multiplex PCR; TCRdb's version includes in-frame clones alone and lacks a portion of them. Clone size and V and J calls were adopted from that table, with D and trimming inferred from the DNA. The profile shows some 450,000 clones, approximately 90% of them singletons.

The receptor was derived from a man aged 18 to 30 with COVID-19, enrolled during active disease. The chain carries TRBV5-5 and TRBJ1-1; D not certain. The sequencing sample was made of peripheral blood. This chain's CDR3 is CASSFGGTEAFF. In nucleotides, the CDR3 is TGTGCCAGCAGCTTTGGCGGGACTGAAGCTTTCTTT.